A single sample gave rise to the 12 T cell receptor beta chains below, sequenced in a study of blood T cells in healthy people across ages. The second PCR ran roughly 7 to 12 cycles with a sample-barcoded 5' primer and J-beta primers. Via MiXCR, TCRdb re-called the 5' RACE reads, giving one row per CDR3 protein. This sample has 780,000 or so distinct CDR3 sequences, with about 56% found just once. The specimen sequenced was blood. These receptors were taken from a man aged 35-49 years in good health.

This clonotype turned up a few times. The V gene is TRBV5-1, the J gene TRBJ2-7, with 7 bases that match TRBD1. V was pared by 2 bases and J by 5 bases, with 10 bases of the junction left unmatched. The CDR3 is 15 residues long. CDR1 is SGHRS, CDR2 YFSETQ, per germline. The chain's CDR3 is CASSLSQGPFDEQYF. CDR3 nucleotides: TGCGCCAGCAGCTTATCACAGGGGCCGTTCGACGAGCAGTACTTC.

This clonotype was counted only a few times. One junction end disagrees with the germline gene, perhaps due to a read error. The rearrangement joins TRBV4-1 to TRBJ2-5; 11 nucleotides agree with TRBD2. The CDR3 has 16 amino acids. Germline V lookup: CDR1 MGHRA, CDR2 YSYEKL. CDR3 DNA: TGCGCCAGCAGCCCCACACCGGGACTAGCGGCAAGATCTCGGTTCTTC. Translation gives CASSPTPGLAARSRFF.

This clonotype was seen a handful of times. The chain employs TRBV4-2 and TRBJ2-1; TRBD2 agrees at 10 bases. Looked up from germline, CDR1 is LGHNA and CDR2 is YNFKEQ. This CDR3 spans 15 amino acids. Germline trimming cut 3 bases from V and 7 bases from J; bases unmatched to any gene: 6. Written as DNA, the CDR3 is TGTGCCAGCAGCCAGACTAGCGGGTCCTCAAATGAGCAGTTCTTC. This encodes CASSQTSGSSNEQFF.

The chain uses TRBV6-5 and TRBJ2-7, with D perhaps being TRBD1 or TRBD2 (5 bases each). Trimming cost V 4 bases and J 2 bases, with 18 bases left between them. The CDR3 extends over 16 amino acids. CDR1 and CDR2 from the germline V gene are MNHEY and SVGAGI. The CDR3 DNA sequence: TGTGCCAGCAGTTCGCCGAAGACGGGACCACCCTACGAGCAGTACTTC. It yields the protein CASSSPKTGPPYEQYF.

To note about this clonotype: Its ends do not fully match the called genes, so a read error is possible. The chain joins TRBV20-1 to TRBJ2-5; 10 nucleotides match TRBD2. This CDR3 region has 14 residues. Per germline, CDR1 DFQATT and CDR2 SNEGSKA (reference sequence). This chain's CDR3 is CGARLAGLRETQYF. Here the CDR3 DNA reads TGCGGTGCTAGACTAGCGGGCCTCAGGGAGACCCAGTACTTC.

This clonotype was observed a handful of times. The chain recombines TRBV5-1 with TRBJ2-3, with TRBD1 matching over 7 bases. V shed 6 bases, J shed 2 bases, and the junction held 15 bases outside the gene matches. The CDR3 is 17 residues long. Germline lookup yields CDR1 SGHRS and CDR2 YFSETQ. Written as DNA, the CDR3 is TGCGCCAGCATCCAACCATGCCCCGGGACAGTCACAGATACGCAGTATTTT. This sequence encodes CASIQPCPGTVTDTQYF.

This clonotype was detected once. V is TRBV5-4 and J is TRBJ2-4; 9 bases match TRBD1. The J call may not be correct, given that the DNA end is closer to TRBJ2-5. The CDR3 sequence is 17 residues long. CDR1 and CDR2 from the germline V gene are SGHNT and YYREEE (reference sequence). CDR3 protein: CASSPDRGTGLRETQYF. CDR3 bases: TGTGCCAGCAGCCCGGATCGGGGGACAGGGTTAAGAGAGACCCAGTACTTC.

The rearrangement uses TRBV4-2 and TRBJ2-7; 11 nucleotides agree with TRBD2. This CDR3 spans 16 amino acids. Trimming at V came to 2 bases and at J to 2 bases, leaving 5 bases not matched to a gene. Germline V gives CDR1 LGHNA, CDR2 YNFKEQ. The CDR3 region has the DNA TGTGCCAGCAGCCAACCGGGGACTAGCGGAACCTACGAGCAGTACTTC. It is translated as CASSQPGTSGTYEQYF.

CDR3 residues: CASSFLYFRDRVPSLSYEQYF. CDR3 in DNA: TGTGCCAGCAGTTTCCTATACTTCCGGGACAGGGTCCCCTCCCTCTCCTACGAGCAGTACTTC. The V call is TRBV28, the J call TRBJ2-7; TRBD1 aligns across 9 bases. The CDR3 spans 21 residues. The V gene's germline CDR1 is MDHEN and CDR2 SYDVKM. V shed 3 bases, J shed 0 bases, and the junction held 21 bases outside the gene matches.

The rearrangement uses TRBV11-1 and TRBJ2-3; possibly TRBD1 or TRBD2 for D (5 bases each). With 6 bases removed from V and 1 base from J, the gap between germline ends came to 17 bases. This CDR3 is 16 amino acids long. In germline, CDR1 is SGHAT, CDR2 FQDESV (reference sequence). CDR3 protein: CASSPEGSDRTDTQYF. Written as DNA, the CDR3 is TGTGCCAGCAGTCCCGAGGGGTCCGACCGCACAGATACGCAGTATTTT. Full variable domain (outside the CDR3, taken from reference TRBV11-1 and TRBJ2-3): EAEVAQSPRYKITEKSQAVAFWCDPISGHATLYWYRQILGQGPELLVQFQDESVVDDSQLPKDRFSAERLKGVDSTLKIQPAELGDSAMYLCASSPEGSDRTDTQYFGPGTRLTVL.

The V gene is TRBV4-3, the J gene TRBJ1-1; D is unclear. Germline lookup yields CDR1 LGHNA and CDR2 YSLEER. The CDR3 totals 15 residues. Trimming cost V 0 bases and J 1 base, with 9 bases left between them. As DNA, the CDR3 is TGCGCCAGCAGCCAAGATTGGGCAGGGAACACTGAAGCTTTCTTT. This encodes CASSQDWAGNTEAFF.

The chain joins TRBV11-2 to TRBJ2-5; D remains ambiguous. Germline-derived CDR1 and CDR2 are SGHAT and FQNNGV. Trimming shortened V by 2 bases and J by 1 base, and 11 bases separated the two germline ends. This CDR3 has 15 residues. The DNA for the CDR3 is TGTGCCAGCAGCTTATTAACCGGAGCCCAAGAGACCCAGTACTTC. It encodes CASSLLTGAQETQYF.